Ten or more counts support the clone carrying this TCR beta chain. Germline CDR1 reads MDHEN; CDR2 reads SYDVKM. V lost 7 bases, J lost 3 bases, and 15 bases lay in between. This CDR3 is built from 14 residues. This sample is drawn from a study of T cells in Graves' hyperthyroidism and ophthalmopathy. Across the study: Peripheral blood draws took place at initial diagnosis, ahead of any treatment.

Amplification yielded TCR beta CDR3 regions, with RNA transcripts as the source. During a first-round RT-PCR of the TCR CDR3, the HTBI primer set was used. TCRdb re-called the multiplex PCR reads with MiXCR, one entry per CDR3 protein. Here the sample spans hundreds of thousands of distinct CDR3 sequences, 14% to 15% being singletons. Every diagnosis used clinical symptoms, serum thyroxine and TRAb, thyroid ultrasound and orbital computed tomography. The source material was blood. The chain couples TRBV28 to TRBJ1-2; maybe TRBD1 (5 bases). This receptor was obtained from a woman aged 40 to 55 with Graves' ophthalmopathy. CDR3 DNA sequence: TGTGCCAGCACTCCATCAGGGCGGGACTATGGCTACACCTTC. Protein product: CASTPSGRDYGYTF.